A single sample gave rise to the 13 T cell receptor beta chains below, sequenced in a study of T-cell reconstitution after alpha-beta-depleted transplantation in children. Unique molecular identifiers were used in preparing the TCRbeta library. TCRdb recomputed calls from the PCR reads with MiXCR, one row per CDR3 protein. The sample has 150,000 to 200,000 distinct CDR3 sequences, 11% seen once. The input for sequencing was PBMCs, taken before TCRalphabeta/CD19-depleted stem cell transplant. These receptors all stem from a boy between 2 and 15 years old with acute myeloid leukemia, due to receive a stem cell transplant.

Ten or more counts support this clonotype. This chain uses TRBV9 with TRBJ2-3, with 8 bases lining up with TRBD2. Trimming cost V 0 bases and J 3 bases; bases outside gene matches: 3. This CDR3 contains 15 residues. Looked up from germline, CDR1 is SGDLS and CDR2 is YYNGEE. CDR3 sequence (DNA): TGTGCCAGCAGCGTAGCGGGAGGGTTAACAGATACGCAGTATTTT. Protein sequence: CASSVAGGLTDTQYF.

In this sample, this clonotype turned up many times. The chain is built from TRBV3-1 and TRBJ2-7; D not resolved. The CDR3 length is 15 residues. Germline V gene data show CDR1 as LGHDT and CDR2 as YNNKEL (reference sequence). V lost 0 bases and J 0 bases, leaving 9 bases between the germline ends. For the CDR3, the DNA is TGTGCCAGCAGCCAAGAATTAGCTGCCTCCTACGAGCAGTACTTC. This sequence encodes CASSQELAASYEQYF.

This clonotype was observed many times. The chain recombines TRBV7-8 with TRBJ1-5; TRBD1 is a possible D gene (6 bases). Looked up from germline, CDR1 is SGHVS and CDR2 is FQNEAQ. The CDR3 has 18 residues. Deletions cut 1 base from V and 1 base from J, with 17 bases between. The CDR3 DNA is TGTGCCAGCAGCTTAGGGGGGGCTTTATCCTGGAGCAATCAGCCCCAGCATTTT. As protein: CASSLGGALSWSNQPQHF.

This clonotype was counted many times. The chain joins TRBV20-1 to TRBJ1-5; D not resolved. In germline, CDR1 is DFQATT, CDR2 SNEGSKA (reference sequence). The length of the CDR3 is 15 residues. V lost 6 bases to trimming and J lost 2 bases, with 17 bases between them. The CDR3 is CSASPWGGGNQPQHF. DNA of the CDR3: TGCAGTGCCTCTCCTTGGGGAGGTGGCAATCAGCCCCAGCATTTT.

CDR3 nucleotides: TGTGCCATGAGACTAGCCGGGGAGCTGTTTTTT. Translation: CAMRLAGELFF. V and J are TRBV19 and TRBJ2-2, with TRBD2 as a possible D gene (6 bases). This CDR3 spans 11 amino acids. Trimming pared 10 bases from V and 6 bases from J, leaving 9 bases between. Germline CDR1 is LNHDA and CDR2 is SQIVND (reference sequence).

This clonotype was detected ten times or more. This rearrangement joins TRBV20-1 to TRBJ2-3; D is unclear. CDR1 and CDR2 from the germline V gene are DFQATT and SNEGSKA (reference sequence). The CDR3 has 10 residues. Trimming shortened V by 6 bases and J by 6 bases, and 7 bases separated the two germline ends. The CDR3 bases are TGCAGTGCCTCGTATGATACGCAGTATTTT. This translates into CSASYDTQYF.

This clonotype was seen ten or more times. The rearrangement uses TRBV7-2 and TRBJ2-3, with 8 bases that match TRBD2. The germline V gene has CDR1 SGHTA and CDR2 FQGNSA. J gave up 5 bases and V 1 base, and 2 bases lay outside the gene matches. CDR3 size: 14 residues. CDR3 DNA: TGTGCCAGCAGCTTAGGACTAGCGAGAGATACGCAGTATTTT. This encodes CASSLGLARDTQYF.

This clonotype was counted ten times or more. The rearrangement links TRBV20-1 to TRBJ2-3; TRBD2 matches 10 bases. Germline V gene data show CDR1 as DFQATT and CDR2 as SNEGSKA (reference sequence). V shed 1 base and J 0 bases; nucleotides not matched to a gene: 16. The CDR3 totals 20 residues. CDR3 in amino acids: CSARGKRTSGTQTSTDTQYF. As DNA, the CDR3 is TGCAGTGCTAGAGGAAAGAGAACTAGCGGGACCCAAACTAGCACAGATACGCAGTATTTT.

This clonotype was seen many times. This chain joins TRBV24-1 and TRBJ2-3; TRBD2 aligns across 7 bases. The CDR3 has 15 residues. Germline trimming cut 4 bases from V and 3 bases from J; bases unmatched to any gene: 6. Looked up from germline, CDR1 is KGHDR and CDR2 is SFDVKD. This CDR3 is CATSDRTSNTDTQYF. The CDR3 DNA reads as TGTGCCACCAGTGACCGGACTAGTAATACAGATACGCAGTATTTT.

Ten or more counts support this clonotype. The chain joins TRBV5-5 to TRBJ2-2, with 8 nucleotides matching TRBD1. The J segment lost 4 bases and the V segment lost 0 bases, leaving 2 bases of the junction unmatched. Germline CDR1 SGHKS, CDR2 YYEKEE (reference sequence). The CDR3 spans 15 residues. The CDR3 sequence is CASSLGQGSTGELFF. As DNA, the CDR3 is TGTGCCAGCAGCTTGGGACAGGGGTCCACCGGGGAGCTGTTTTTT.

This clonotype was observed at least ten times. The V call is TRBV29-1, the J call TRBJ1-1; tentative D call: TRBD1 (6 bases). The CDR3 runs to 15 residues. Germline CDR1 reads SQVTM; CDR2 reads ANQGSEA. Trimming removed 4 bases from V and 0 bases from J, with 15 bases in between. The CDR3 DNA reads TGCAGCGTTGTGTTCCACAGGGTGATGAACACTGAAGCTTTCTTT. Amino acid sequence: CSVVFHRVMNTEAFF. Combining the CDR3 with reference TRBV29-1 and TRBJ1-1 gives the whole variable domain SAVISQKPSRDICQRGTSLTIQCQVDSQVTMMFWYRQQPGQSLTLIATANQGSEATYESGFVIDKFPISRPNLTFSTLTVSNMSPEDSSIYLCSVVFHRVMNTEAFFGQGTRLTVV.

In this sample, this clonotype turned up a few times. The CDR3 sequence: CSACLGGNNQPQHF. In DNA form, the CDR3 reads TGCAGTGCTTGCCTTGGGGGGAACAATCAGCCCCAGCATTTT. The chain joins TRBV20-1 to TRBJ1-5, with TRBD1 as a possible D gene (5 bases). This CDR3 comprises 14 residues. The V and J ends lost 5 bases and 3 bases respectively, with 14 bases between them. From germline, CDR1 is DFQATT and CDR2 SNEGSKA (reference sequence).

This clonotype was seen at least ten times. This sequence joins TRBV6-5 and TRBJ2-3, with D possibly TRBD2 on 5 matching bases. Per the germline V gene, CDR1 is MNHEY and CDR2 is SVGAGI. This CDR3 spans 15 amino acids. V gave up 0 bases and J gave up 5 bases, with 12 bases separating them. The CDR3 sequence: CASSYSRDPLDTQYF. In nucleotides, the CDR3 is TGTGCCAGCAGTTACTCCCGGGATCCGTTAGATACGCAGTATTTT.